This is a list of T cell receptor beta chains from one sample in a study of blood T cell repertoires in COVID-19. Generated by immunoSEQ multiplex PCR, the TCRdb table keeps only in-frame clones and is missing some. The repertoire holds under 350,000 clones, with roughly 90% as singletons. Sequenced: PBMCs or T cells enriched from blood (not recorded which). Source of these receptors: a man in his 60s who had recovered from COVID-19. CDR3s include the opening cysteine and the closing phenylalanine or tryptophan. Size tells how often a clone was seen (once, few, many) or the class of an expanded clone, and some rows leave it out.

j_call v_call clone_size cdr3_aa
TRBJ1-5 TRBV19 . CASSPGTGRDQPQHF
TRBJ2-1 TRBV24-1 . CATSSSTAGLAGSKEQFF
TRBJ2-1 TRBV20-1 once CSALRQNEQFF
TRBJ2-7 TRBV5-4 . CASSQRTPYEQYF
TRBJ2-7 TRBV10-3 . CAISNEGTSANSYEQYF
TRBJ1-4 TRBV18 . CASSQGAANEKLFF
TRBJ2-1 TRBV15 . CATSRDQQLAGGHNEQFF
TRBJ1-5 TRBV6-5 . CASSHRGNQPQHF
TRBJ2-7 TRBV29-1 . CSVVPGGTEQYF
TRBJ2-1 TRBV9 . CASSVGLAETPYNEQFF
TRBJ2-3 TRBV6-5 . CASSSPISTQYF
TRBJ2-1 TRBV4-2 . CASSQDPGAGGYNEQFF
TRBJ2-1 TRBV11-3 . CASSFVSEQFF
TRBJ1-3 TRBV29-1 once CSVVDIFSGNTIYF
TRBJ1-5 TRBV5-4 . CASSLEGGQPQHF
TRBJ1-1 TRBV7-8 . CASSLVRQGLNTEAFF
TRBJ2-1 TRBV5-4 . CASSLGGRSYNEQFF
TRBJ1-4 TRBV4-1 . CASSQGRRPDRGHEKLFF
TRBJ2-3 TRBV11-2 . CASSFLGALVSTDTQYF
TRBJ2-5 TRBV3-1/TRBV3-2 . CASRNFLYVQETQYF
TRBJ2-7 TRBV18 . CASSPHQGREFYEQYF
TRBJ1-1 TRBV9 . CASSPRGGLNTEAFF
TRBJ2-2 TRBV7-9 . CASSLVGRQGFSGELFF
TRBJ2-5 TRBV14 once CASSPWPRQETQYF
TRBJ2-1 TRBV15 once CATAGTNSYNEQFF
TRBJ2-3 TRBV27 . CASKAAAGGRADTQYF
TRBJ2-7 TRBV27 . CATTRTGGYEQYF
TRBJ2-7 TRBV20-1 few CSASRATAYEQYF
TRBJ2-7 TRBV5-1 . CASSSGTGSYEQYF
TRBJ2-1 TRBV19 . CASSIPLREGYGHEQFF
TRBJ1-1 TRBV7-9 . CASSQRQGATEAFF
TRBJ2-7 TRBV6-6 once CATGQGGSYEQYF
TRBJ2-2 TRBV18 . CASSPTSIPGELFF
TRBJ1-1 TRBV5-1 . CASSLEGVANTEAFF
TRBJ1-1 TRBV11-2 . CASSLNRGYTEAFF
TRBJ2-1 TRBV5-1 . CASSLQVGKNEQFF
TRBJ2-2 TRBV9 . CASSVDFQNTGELFF
TRBJ1-2 TRBV4-2 . CASRPGDWYGYTF
TRBJ1-1 TRBV19 . CASPPCGRRTEAFF
TRBJ2-3 TRBV25-1 once CASSGGLAGLVDTQYF
TRBJ2-7 TRBV5-1 . CASSTSGTEYEQYF
TRBJ2-1 TRBV11-1 . CASSTGQHNNEQFF
TRBJ1-4 TRBV20-1 . CSARYNEKLFF
TRBJ2-2 TRBV5-1 once CASSLVKDRRIQGGELFF
TRBJ2-7 TRBV12-3/TRBV12-4 . CASSPGGAIEQYF
TRBJ1-6 TRBV27 . CASSSNYNSPLHF
TRBJ2-3 TRBV7-9 . CASSLPSTDTQYF
TRBJ2-3 TRBV7-2 . CASSSSPGQGATQYF
TRBJ1-1 TRBV19 . CASTQDRGHTEAFF
TRBJ1-2 TRBV19 . CASSVQGGYGYTF
TRBJ2-3 TRBV6-6 . CATGTSLRTDTQYF
TRBJ1-1 TRBV5-1 . CASSPVTDRSPNTEAFF
TRBJ1-1 TRBV18 . CASSTQGARNTEAFF
TRBJ2-5 TRBV7-3 . CASSLRGLEAQYF
TRBJ1-1 TRBV5-4 . CASSLVGTLNTEAFF